This TCR beta chain is from a study of T cell repertoires in cytomegalovirus infection. TCRdb re-called the reads with MiXCR, one entry per CDR3 protein. The table shows fewer than 550,000 distinct CDR3 sequences, with about 33% occurring only once. This clonotype has a count of ten or more. Antigen unknown. Germline CDR1 is SGHTA and CDR2 is FQGNSA. Trimming pared 3 bases from V and 2 bases from J, leaving 8 bases between. The CDR3 contains 13 residues. Findings of the study overall: Cumulative frequency of public TCR beta families picked out carriers of CMV plus the relevant HLA.

The sequenced sample was PBMCs. The J gene is TRBJ2-7, the V gene TRBV7-2; unclear D gene. This receptor was obtained from a human donor in good health (CMV status not recorded). Some clones in this sample may be carry-over from other donors' samples. Here the CDR3 DNA reads TGTGCCAGCAGCTTGAGCATACCCTACGAGCAGTACTTC. Translated, it gives CASSLSIPYEQYF.